This T cell receptor beta chain derives from a study of blood T cell repertoires in COVID-19. For the study at large: Sites in the United States, Italy and Spain provided acute and convalescent COVID-19 samples.

Germline V lookup: CDR1 MNHNS, CDR2 SASEGT. This CDR3 is built from 12 residues. With respect to this clone: One end of the junction is discordant with germline, which a read error may explain.

Assay: immunoSEQ multiplex PCR; the TCRdb copy retains only in-frame clones and omits some. There are fewer than 90,000 clones in the sample; more than 65% occur only once, and roughly 6.3% lies in the top ten. The V gene is TRBV6-1, the J gene TRBJ1-2; D perhaps matches TRBD1 (5 bases). This clonotype originated in a man in his 70s with COVID-19, enrolled during active disease. Sequencing was done on a sample of peripheral blood. CDR3 in DNA: TGCACACTTTACTCCCCCAGGGATGGCTACACCTTC. It specifies CTLYSPRDGYTF.